The 5 T cell receptor beta chains presented below share a single source sample, sequenced in a study of identical twins. Each CDR3 protein gets one entry after TCRdb re-called the 5' RACE reads with MiXCR. The sample lists approximately 220,000 distinct CDR3 sequences; over 8% were seen once. The specimen was memory (CD45RO+) T cells sorted from blood. The receptors derive from a woman between 18 and 29 years old in good health.

The chain links TRBV7-3 to TRBJ2-1; maybe TRBD1 (6 bases). Germline V gene data show CDR1 as SGHTA and CDR2 as FQGTGA. Trimming cost V 5 bases and J 7 bases, with 21 bases left between them. This CDR3 comprises 16 residues. The CDR3: CASSPWGGGGLNEQFF. CDR3 nucleotides: TGTGCCAGCAGCCCTTGGGGTGGGGGCGGTCTAAATGAGCAGTTCTTC. The full variable domain, completed using reference TRBV7-3 and TRBJ2-1, is GAGVSQTPSNKVTEKGKYVELRCDPISGHTALYWYRQSLGQGPEFLIYFQGTGAADDSGLPNDRFFAVRPEGSVSTLKIQRTERGDSAVYLCASSPWGGGGLNEQFFGPGTRLTVL.

J is TRBJ2-7 and V is TRBV20-1, with 10 bases matching TRBD2. The V gene end was trimmed by 4 bases and the J gene end by 3 bases; junction bases not matched to a gene: 6. This CDR3 region has 14 residues. Per the germline V gene, CDR1 is DFQATT and CDR2 is SNEGSKA (reference sequence). The CDR3 sequence: CSATRTSGNYEQYF. The CDR3 DNA sequence: TGCAGTGCTACCCGGACTAGCGGAAACTACGAGCAGTACTTC.

This clonotype turned up a few times. This sequence joins TRBV4-2 and TRBJ2-3; 11 bases are shared with TRBD2. The V gene end was trimmed by 5 bases and the J gene end by 3 bases; junction bases not matched to a gene: 4. Germline CDR1 is LGHNA and CDR2 is YNFKEQ. The CDR3 extends over 15 amino acids. The CDR3 reads CASSTRTSGTDTQYF. Here the CDR3 DNA reads TGTGCCAGCAGCACCCGGACTAGCGGGACAGATACGCAGTATTTT.

This clonotype was seen more than once but under ten times. The chain carries TRBV4-3 and TRBJ2-7, with D perhaps matching TRBD1 (5 bases). CDR1 LGHNA and CDR2 YSLEER come from the germline V gene. Trimming pared 0 bases from V and 4 bases from J, leaving 16 bases between. There are 16 residues in the CDR3. The CDR3 DNA reads as TGCGCCAGCAGCCAAGATGGCCAGGGTCCAGGGTACGAGCAGTACTTC. This encodes CASSQDGQGPGYEQYF.

This chain links TRBV6-1 with TRBJ2-2; 9 positions agree with TRBD1. CDR3 length equals 16 residues. Unmatched junction bases numbered 8, after V lost 6 bases and J lost 3 bases. The germline V gene has CDR1 MNHNS and CDR2 SASEGT. The CDR3 reads CASRSGQGKYTGELFF. CDR3 bases: TGTGCCAGCAGATCCGGACAGGGGAAGTACACCGGGGAGCTGTTTTTT.